The 24 T cell receptor beta chains listed next were all sequenced from one sample in a study of vaccination and CD4 T cells after COVID-19. Sequenced with the Oncomine TCR Beta short-read assay was DNA taken from cultured CD4+ T cells. TCRdb ran MiXCR on the PCR reads and lists one entry per CDR3 protein. This sample has over 13,000 distinct CDR3 sequences, with about 50% found just once. The treatment here: roughly 11-day PBMC culture with coronavirus spike peptide pools or control peptides (ViraFEST assay). What these receptors recognize is not known. Sequenced sample: CD4+ T cells from blood, cultured in vitro. Receptor source: a human donor who had recovered from COVID-19.

The V call is TRBV5-1, the J call TRBJ2-1; 11 positions match TRBD2. The CDR3 has 16 amino acids. CDR1 and CDR2 (germline): SGHRS, YFSETQ. Trimming at V came to 0 bases and at J to 5 bases, leaving 4 bases not matched to a gene. The CDR3 protein is CASSLEGSGGDNEQFF. Here the CDR3 DNA reads TGCGCCAGCAGCTTGGAGGGTAGCGGGGGGGACAATGAGCAGTTCTTC.

This chain links TRBV6-5 with TRBJ2-7; 7 bases are a match to TRBD2. The V segment lost 2 bases and the J segment 5 bases; nucleotides outside the gene matches: 6. CDR1 is MNHEY and CDR2 is SVGAGI in the germline V gene. The CDR3 length is 14 residues. This CDR3 reads CASSYLTLADEQYF. The CDR3 DNA follows: TGTGCCAGCAGTTACCTCACGCTAGCGGACGAGCAGTACTTC.

The genes are TRBV25-1 and TRBJ2-1, with TRBD2 as a possible D gene (6 bases). Trimming removed 5 bases at V and 9 bases at J, with 14 bases between. The germline V gene has CDR1 MGHDK and CDR2 SYGVNS. This CDR3 has 13 residues. The CDR3: CASSPQTGGEQFF. CDR3 sequence (DNA): TGTGCCAGCAGTCCCCAAACCGGGGGTGAGCAGTTCTTC.

The V gene is TRBV24-1, the J gene TRBJ1-5; D remains unclear. This CDR3 is 13 amino acids long. V lost 5 bases to trimming and J lost 4 bases, with 8 bases between them. Germline CDR1 is KGHDR and CDR2 is SFDVKD. The CDR3 nucleotides read TGTGCCACCAGTGCCCTTGGAAATCAGCCCCAGCATTTT. Translating it yields CATSALGNQPQHF.

This clonotype was detected only a few times. The J gene is TRBJ2-1, the V gene TRBV20-1; 8 positions match TRBD2. The V gene end was trimmed by 0 bases and the J gene end by 0 bases; junction bases not matched to a gene: 1. In germline, CDR1 is DFQATT, CDR2 SNEGSKA (reference sequence). There are 15 residues in the CDR3. The CDR3 region is CSAREAGASYNEQFF. CDR3 in DNA: TGCAGTGCTAGAGAAGCGGGGGCCTCCTACAATGAGCAGTTCTTC.

This rearrangement joins TRBV27 to TRBJ1-6; 10 nucleotides align to TRBD1. The V segment lost 0 bases and the J segment 7 bases; nucleotides outside the gene matches: 18. The CDR3 sequence is 21 residues long. Looked up from germline, CDR1 is MNHEY and CDR2 is SMNVEV (reference sequence). The CDR3 protein is CASSLSNPWTGGQGQNSPLHF. As DNA, the CDR3 is TGTGCCAGCAGTTTATCTAACCCCTGGACAGGGGGACAGGGGCAAAATTCACCCCTCCACTTT.

This clonotype is classed as large. The chain uses TRBV6-1 and TRBJ1-2; a possible D gene is TRBD1 (5 bases). The V and J ends lost 5 bases and 6 bases respectively, with 13 bases between them. The CDR3 consists of 13 residues. Germline V gene data show CDR1 as MNHNS and CDR2 as SASEGT. CDR3 in DNA: TGTGCCAGCAGTCCCCGGGGCGGACATGGCTACACCTTC. It codes for CASSPRGGHGYTF.

By sample share, this clonotype is medium-sized. CDR3 residues: CASRQAGAGLAMNTEAFF. The CDR3 bases are TGTGCCAGCAGGCAGGCCGGGGCTGGTTTGGCCATGAACACTGAAGCTTTCTTT. V gene TRBV28 combines with J gene TRBJ1-1; weak D call: TRBD1 (5 bases). V shed 6 bases and J shed 0 bases, with 23 bases lying between them. Germline values: CDR1 MDHEN, CDR2 SYDVKM. CDR3 length equals 18 residues.

The chain couples TRBV11-2 to TRBJ1-2, with 9 bases fitting TRBD1. The CDR3 is made up of 13 amino acids. The trim removed 5 bases at V and 5 bases at J, leaving 3 bases unmatched. In germline, CDR1 is SGHAT, CDR2 FQNNGV. In nucleotides, the CDR3 is TGTGCCAGCAGCGCCGGGACAGGGTATGGCTACACCTTC. Its protein is CASSAGTGYGYTF.

The CDR3 region is CASSLNRGYNSPLHF. CDR3 coding DNA: TGTGCCAGCAGCTTAAATAGAGGGTACAATTCACCCCTCCACTTT. This sequence joins TRBV7-9 and TRBJ1-6; no clear D. CDR1 is SEHNR and CDR2 is FQNEAQ in the germline V gene (reference sequence). The CDR3 consists of 15 residues. Deletions cut 2 bases from V and 7 bases from J, with 12 bases between.

This clonotype was found a few times. The chain has TRBV20-1 and TRBJ1-5, with TRBD1 as a possible D gene (6 bases). The CDR3 contains 13 residues. CDR1 and CDR2 (germline): DFQATT, SNEGSKA (reference sequence). The V end was cut by 7 bases, the J end by 3 bases, with 13 bases between. The CDR3 DNA reads TGCAGTGTCCAGGGGTCGGTCAATCAGCCCCAGCATTTT. It yields the protein CSVQGSVNQPQHF.

This clonotype was counted a few times. This chain uses TRBV2 with TRBJ1-5; D is undetermined. V lost 4 bases, J lost 9 bases, and 13 bases lay in between. The CDR3 sequence is 13 residues long. In germline, CDR1 is SNHLY, CDR2 FYNNEI. CDR3 sequence (DNA): TGTGCCAGCAGTGCGGCAGGCCGATTGCCCCAGCATTTT. Its translation is CASSAAGRLPQHF.

The chain is built from TRBV7-2 and TRBJ1-4; the D gene is possibly TRBD1 (6 bases). Germline lookup yields CDR1 SGHTA and CDR2 FQGNSA. V lost 1 base, J lost 7 bases, and 13 bases lay in between. CDR3 length: 15 residues. The CDR3 bases are TGTGCCAGCAGCTTAGGTGGGGGGCGTAGTGAAAAACTGTTTTTT. It codes for CASSLGGGRSEKLFF.

The V call is TRBV21-1, the J call TRBJ1-1; the table's D gene call, TRBD1, was not cross checked with the DNA. TRBV21-1 has pseudogene status. This CDR3 region has 16 residues. DNA of the CDR3: TGTGCCAGCAGCAAAAACCCGGGACACCAGAACACTGAAGCTTTCTTT. It encodes CASSKNPGHQNTEAFF.

The table lists this clonotype with a few counts. The chain carries TRBV7-8 and TRBJ1-6; D is ambiguous. The CDR3 contains 16 residues. Germline CDR1 is SGHVS and CDR2 is FQNEAQ. Trimming shortened V by 2 bases and J by 6 bases, and 14 bases separated the two germline ends. Here the CDR3 reads CASSLMWRGGNSPLHF. The CDR3 DNA reads as TGTGCCAGCAGCTTAATGTGGCGCGGAGGTAATTCACCCCTCCACTTT.

The table lists this clonotype with a few counts. V usage is TRBV20-1 and J usage is TRBJ1-6; TRBD1 matches 7 bases. The CDR3 is made up of 15 amino acids. Germline CDR1 DFQATT, CDR2 SNEGSKA (reference sequence). Trimming took 3 bases from V and 5 from J; bases not matched to a gene: 7. This CDR3 reads CSARPWDSNNSPLHF. The DNA for the CDR3 is TGCAGTGCTAGGCCCTGGGACAGTAATAATTCACCCCTCCACTTT.

The chain uses TRBV20-1 and TRBJ2-1; 9 bases fit TRBD2. V gave up 3 bases and J gave up 5 bases; unmatched junction bases: 8. CDR3 length equals 15 residues. CDR1 DFQATT and CDR2 SNEGSKA come from the germline V gene (reference sequence). CDR3 bases: TGCAGTGCTAGTCTTCCAGCGGGAGGACACAATGAGCAGTTCTTC. Amino acids: CSASLPAGGHNEQFF.

The chain couples TRBV20-1 to TRBJ2-7; 8 bases map to TRBD2. Germline lookup yields CDR1 DFQATT and CDR2 SNEGSKA (reference sequence). The CDR3 is 18 residues long. Losses at the gene ends were 4 bases for V and 0 bases for J; bases not matched to a gene: 17. The CDR3 region has the DNA TGCAGTGCTACGCCGGGACTAGGGCAAACATCTAACTCCTACGAGCAGTACTTC. Its translation: CSATPGLGQTSNSYEQYF.

The V call is TRBV27, the J call TRBJ1-1; D is unresolved. The ends were cut back, 5 bases at V and 7 bases at J, with 14 bases in the middle. Germline CDR1 reads MNHEY; CDR2 reads SMNVEV (reference sequence). This CDR3 spans 13 amino acids. The CDR3 DNA reads TGTGCCAGCAGTGACCCATACTCTTTTGAAGCTTTCTTT. Its protein product is CASSDPYSFEAFF.

The chain uses TRBV5-1 and TRBJ1-6; D not resolved. The CDR3 totals 13 residues. CDR1 is SGHRS, CDR2 YFSETQ, per germline. V was trimmed by 1 base and J by 5 bases, leaving 4 bases between them. The CDR3 DNA reads TGCGCCAGCAGCTTGCAAGATAATTCACCCCTCCACTTT. Residues: CASSLQDNSPLHF.

V and J are TRBV30 and TRBJ2-3; TRBD2 agrees at 13 bases. The CDR3 loop spans 16 amino acids. Looked up from germline, CDR1 is GTSNPN and CDR2 is SVGIG (reference sequence). V lost 2 bases to trimming and J lost 4 bases; unmatched junction nucleotides: 6. The CDR3 coding sequence is TGTGCCTGGAGTACCCGGACTAGCGGGAGATCAGATACGCAGTATTTT. Translating it yields CAWSTRTSGRSDTQYF.

This chain connects TRBV20-1 to TRBJ2-3; weak D call: TRBD2 (6 bases). V lost 3 bases, J lost 0 bases, and 13 bases lay in between. This CDR3 has 15 residues. CDR1 and CDR2 from the germline V gene are DFQATT and SNEGSKA (reference sequence). CDR3 in amino acids: CSARAGLSSTDTQYF. As DNA, the CDR3 is TGCAGTGCTAGGGCGGGACTGTCTAGCACAGATACGCAGTATTTT.

Only a few counts were recorded for this clonotype. The chain employs TRBV27 and TRBJ2-5; perhaps TRBD2 as D (6 bases). This CDR3 is built from 14 residues. CDR1 is MNHEY, CDR2 SMNVEV, per germline (reference sequence). V was shortened by 9 bases and J by 3 bases, with 17 bases between the two germline ends. This CDR3 reads CASKYKGGKETQYF. CDR3 nucleotide sequence: TGTGCCAGTAAATATAAAGGAGGGAAAGAGACCCAGTACTTC.

The rearrangement uses TRBV6-1 and TRBJ1-6; D uncertain. Germline lookup yields CDR1 MNHNS and CDR2 SASEGT. The CDR3 totals 14 residues. Trimming shortened V by 5 bases and J by 2 bases, and 7 bases separated the two germline ends. In nucleotides, the CDR3 is TGTGCCAGCAGTACCACACCCTATAATTCACCCCTCCACTTT. As protein: CASSTTPYNSPLHF.